Each of the 2 T cell receptor beta chains below was sequenced from the same sample in a study of blood T cell repertoires in COVID-19 (dated by TCRdb to 2018 to 2021). The library was obtained by the immunoSEQ multiplex PCR assay. Here the immuneACCESS table is served through TCRdb, limited to in-frame sequences with V and J called. Missing clones are a known gap in these copies; in checked studies unresolved V genes cover under half, and the rest lacks a known reason. Present in this sample are about 160,000 clones, 85% of which were seen just once. The ten most abundant clones make up 1.1% of the sample. Material for sequencing was peripheral blood. These receptors originate from a man aged 40-49 years with acute or convalescent COVID-19.

The V call is TRBV27, the J call TRBJ2-1; 8 positions agree with TRBD1. With V trimmed by 6 bases and J by 4 bases, 8 bases remained unmatched. Germline V lookup: CDR1 MNHEY, CDR2 SMNVEV (reference sequence). There are 15 residues in the CDR3. Here the CDR3 reads CASSLGQGAYNEQFF. Here the CDR3 DNA reads TGTGCCAGCAGCCTGGGGCAGGGGGCGTACAATGAGCAGTTCTTC.

The gene calls are TRBV27 and TRBJ1-2, with 7 positions matching TRBD1. This CDR3 region has 15 residues. Germline CDR1 MNHEY, CDR2 SMNVEV (reference sequence). J was trimmed by 4 bases and V by 7 bases; bases with no gene match: 12. CDR3 protein: CASKLQGMGTYGYTF. The CDR3 region has the DNA TGTGCCAGCAAATTACAGGGGATGGGGACCTATGGCTACACCTTC.